This T cell receptor beta chain was sequenced for a study of shared clonotypes between healthy human individuals. Study-level information: Three plates were used per donor for CD4 naive, three for CD4 memory, two for CD8 naive and one for CD8 memory.

This clone was counted only a few times. Naive CD4+ cells were CD45RA-selected; the remaining cells were memory. The table came from immunoSEQ multiplex PCR; TCRdb's copy has only in-frame clones and leaves some out. The table lists about 1 million clones, about 75% of them singletons, with approximately 1.5% in the top ten. The source is a man between 18 and 35 years old in good health. The source material was memory CD4+ T cells sorted from blood. Subset denoted: CD45RA-negative fraction.

This CDR3 is CASSLVQNGGPTSYEQYF. Written as DNA, the CDR3 is TGTGCCAGCAGCTTAGTGCAGAACGGGGGCCCTACTAGCTACGAGCAGTACTTC. The chain uses TRBV11-2 and TRBJ2-7, with D possibly being TRBD1 or TRBD2 (6 bases each). Trimming stripped 1 base from V and 3 bases from J, with 22 bases between. CDR3 length: 18 amino acids. Germline V gene data show CDR1 as SGHAT and CDR2 as FQNNGV.